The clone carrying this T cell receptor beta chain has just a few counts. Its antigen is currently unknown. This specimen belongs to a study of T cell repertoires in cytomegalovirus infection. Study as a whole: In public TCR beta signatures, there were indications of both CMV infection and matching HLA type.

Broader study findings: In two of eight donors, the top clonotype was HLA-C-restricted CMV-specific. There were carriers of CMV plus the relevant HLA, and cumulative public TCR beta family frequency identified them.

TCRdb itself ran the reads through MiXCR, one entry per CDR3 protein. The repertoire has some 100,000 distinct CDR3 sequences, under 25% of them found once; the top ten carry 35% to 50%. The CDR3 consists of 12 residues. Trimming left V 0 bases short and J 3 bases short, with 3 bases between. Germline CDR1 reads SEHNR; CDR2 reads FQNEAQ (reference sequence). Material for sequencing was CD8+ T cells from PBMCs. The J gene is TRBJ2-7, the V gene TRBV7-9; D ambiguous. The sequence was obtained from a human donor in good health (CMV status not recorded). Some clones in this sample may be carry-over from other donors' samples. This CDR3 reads CASSLALYEQYF. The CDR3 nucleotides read TGTGCCAGCAGCTTAGCTCTCTACGAGCAGTACTTC.